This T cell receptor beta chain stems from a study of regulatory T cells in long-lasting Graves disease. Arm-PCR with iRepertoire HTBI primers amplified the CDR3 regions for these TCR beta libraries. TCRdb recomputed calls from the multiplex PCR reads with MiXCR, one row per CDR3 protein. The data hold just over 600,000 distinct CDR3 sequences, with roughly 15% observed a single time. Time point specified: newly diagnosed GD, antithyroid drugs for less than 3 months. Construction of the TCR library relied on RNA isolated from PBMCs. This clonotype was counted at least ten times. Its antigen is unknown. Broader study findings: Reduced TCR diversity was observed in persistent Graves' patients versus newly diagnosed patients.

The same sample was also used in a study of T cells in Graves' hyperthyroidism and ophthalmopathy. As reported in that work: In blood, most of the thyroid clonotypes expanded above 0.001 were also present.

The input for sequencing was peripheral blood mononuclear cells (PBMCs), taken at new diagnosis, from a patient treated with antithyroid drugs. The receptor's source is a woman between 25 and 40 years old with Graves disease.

The CDR3 protein is CSASKLEVTGELFF. In nucleotides, the CDR3 is TGCAGTGCCAGCAAACTCGAAGTGACCGGGGAGCTGTTTTTT. The genes are TRBV20-1 and TRBJ2-2; no firm D call. This CDR3 comprises 14 residues. CDR1 is DFQATT, CDR2 SNEGSKA, per germline (reference sequence). V dropped 6 bases and J dropped 5 bases, with 16 bases sitting between them.